This TCR beta chain was identified during a study of beta chain features in type 1 diabetes. The authors took one heparinised blood draw, averaging approximately 120 mL, from each donor. Sorted populations all exceeded 95% purity. CDR1 SGHTA and CDR2 FQGNSA come from the germline V gene. V shed 3 bases and J 6 bases; nucleotides not matched to a gene: 0. The CDR3 has 12 amino acids. The sequenced template was cDNA made from the entire isolated RNA. The repertoire was sequenced with immunoSEQ multiplex PCR; TCRdb's copy has only in-frame clones and lacks some. The sample yields around 430,000 clones, 30% seen once. Only a few counts were recorded for this clone.

Sequenced input: naive CD4+ T cells from blood. The chain couples TRBV7-2 to TRBJ2-3; 7 positions agree with TRBD2. The receptor's source is a man aged 18 to 29 in good health. CDR3 residues: CASSFGGDTQYF. CDR3 nucleotide sequence: TGTGCCAGCAGCTTCGGGGGGGATACGCAGTATTTT.